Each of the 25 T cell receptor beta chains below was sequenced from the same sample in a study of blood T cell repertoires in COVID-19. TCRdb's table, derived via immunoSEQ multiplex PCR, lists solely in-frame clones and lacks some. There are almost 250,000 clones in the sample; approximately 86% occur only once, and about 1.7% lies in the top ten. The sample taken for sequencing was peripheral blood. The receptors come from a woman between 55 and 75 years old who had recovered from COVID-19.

The CDR3 sequence: CASSPRTGPGPFGEEKLFF. CDR3 DNA: TGTGCCAGCAGCCCCAGGACAGGGCCGGGGCCGTTCGGAGAAGAAAAACTGTTTTTT. The rearrangement links TRBV11-3 to TRBJ1-4; 8 positions agree with TRBD1. The CDR3 loop spans 19 amino acids. The ends lost 5 bases at V and 8 bases at J; junction bases unmatched: 22. Germline V CDR1 and CDR2: SGHNT, YENEEA.

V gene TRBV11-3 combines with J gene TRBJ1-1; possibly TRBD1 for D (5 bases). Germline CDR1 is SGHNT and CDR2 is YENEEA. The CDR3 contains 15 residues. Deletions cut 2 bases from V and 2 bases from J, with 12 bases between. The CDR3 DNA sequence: TGTGCCAGCAGCTTAAACGGACAATTAAACACTGAAGCTTTCTTT. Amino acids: CASSLNGQLNTEAFF. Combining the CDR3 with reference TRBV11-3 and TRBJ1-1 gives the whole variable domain EAGVVQSPRYKIIEKKQPVAFWCNPISGHNTLYWYLQNLGQGPELLIRYENEEAVDDSQLPKDRFSAERLKGVDSTLKIQPAELGDSAVYLCASSLNGQLNTEAFFGQGTRLTVV.

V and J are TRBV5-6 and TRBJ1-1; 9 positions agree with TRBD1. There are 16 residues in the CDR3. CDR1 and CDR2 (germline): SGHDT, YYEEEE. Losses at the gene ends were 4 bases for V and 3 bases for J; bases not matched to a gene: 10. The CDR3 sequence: CASSGRGTGIYTEAFF. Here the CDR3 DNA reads TGTGCCAGCAGCGGAAGGGGGACAGGGATATACACTGAAGCTTTCTTT.

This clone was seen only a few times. The CDR3 loop reads CASSLVTVTYGYTF. The CDR3 nucleotides read TGTGCCAGCAGCTTGGTGACAGTAACCTATGGCTACACCTTC. The gene calls are TRBV5-4 and TRBJ1-2, with D perhaps TRBD1 (5 bases). The germline V gene encodes CDR1 SGHNT and CDR2 YYREEE (reference sequence). The CDR3 consists of 14 residues. V lost 0 bases and J 4 bases, leaving 10 bases between the germline ends.

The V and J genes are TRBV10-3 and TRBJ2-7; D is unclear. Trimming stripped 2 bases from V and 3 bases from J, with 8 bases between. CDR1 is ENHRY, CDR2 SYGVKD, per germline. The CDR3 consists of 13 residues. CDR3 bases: TGTGCCATCAGTGAGCCTCTTTACTACGAGCAGTACTTC. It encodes CAISEPLYYEQYF.

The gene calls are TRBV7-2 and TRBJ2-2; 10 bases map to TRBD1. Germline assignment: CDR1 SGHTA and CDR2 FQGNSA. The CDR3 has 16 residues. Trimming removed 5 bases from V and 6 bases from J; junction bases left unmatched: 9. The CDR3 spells CASSTSRTGGSGELFF. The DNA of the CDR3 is TGTGCCAGCAGCACAAGCCGGACAGGGGGTTCCGGGGAGCTGTTTTTT.

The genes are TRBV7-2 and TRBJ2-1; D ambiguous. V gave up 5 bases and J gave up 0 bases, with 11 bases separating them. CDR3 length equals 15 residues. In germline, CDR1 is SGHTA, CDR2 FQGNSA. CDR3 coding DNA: TGTGCCAGCAGCCTTTCGTACGGCTCCTACAATGAGCAGTTCTTC. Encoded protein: CASSLSYGSYNEQFF.

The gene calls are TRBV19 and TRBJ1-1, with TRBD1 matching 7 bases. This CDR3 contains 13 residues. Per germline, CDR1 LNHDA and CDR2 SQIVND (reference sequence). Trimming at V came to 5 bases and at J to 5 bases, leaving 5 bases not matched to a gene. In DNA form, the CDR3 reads TGTGCCAGTAGTTCACAGGGGAGAACTGAAGCTTTCTTT. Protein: CASSSQGRTEAFF.

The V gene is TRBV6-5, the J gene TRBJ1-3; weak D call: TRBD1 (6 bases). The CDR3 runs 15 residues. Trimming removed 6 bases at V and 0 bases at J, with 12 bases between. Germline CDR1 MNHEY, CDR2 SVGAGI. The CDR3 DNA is TGTGCCAGCAGGGCGACAGGCCTCTCTGGAAACACCATATATTTT. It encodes CASRATGLSGNTIYF.

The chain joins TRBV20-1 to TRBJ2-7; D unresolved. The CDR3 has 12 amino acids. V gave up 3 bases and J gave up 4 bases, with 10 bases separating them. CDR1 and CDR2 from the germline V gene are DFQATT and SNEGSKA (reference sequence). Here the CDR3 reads CSASPSAYEQYF. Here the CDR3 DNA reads TGCAGTGCTAGTCCTAGTGCGTACGAGCAGTACTTC.

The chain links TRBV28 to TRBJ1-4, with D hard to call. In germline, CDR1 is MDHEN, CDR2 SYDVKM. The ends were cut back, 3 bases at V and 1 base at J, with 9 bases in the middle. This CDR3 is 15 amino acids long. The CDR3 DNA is TGTGCCAGCAGTTTTTCGGGAGGAACTAATGAAAAACTGTTTTTT. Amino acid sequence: CASSFSGGTNEKLFF.

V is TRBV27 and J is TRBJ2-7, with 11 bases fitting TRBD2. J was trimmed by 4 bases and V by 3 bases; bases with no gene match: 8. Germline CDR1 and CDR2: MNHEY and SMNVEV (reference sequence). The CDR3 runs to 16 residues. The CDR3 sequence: CASSFATSGAFYEQYF. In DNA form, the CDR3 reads TGTGCCAGCAGTTTCGCGACTAGCGGGGCCTTTTACGAGCAGTACTTC.

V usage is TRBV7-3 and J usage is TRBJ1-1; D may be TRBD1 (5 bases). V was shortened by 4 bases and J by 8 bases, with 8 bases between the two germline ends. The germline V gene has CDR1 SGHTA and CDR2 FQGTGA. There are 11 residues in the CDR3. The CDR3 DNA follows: TGTGCCAGCAGCTCCCGGGGGGAAGCTTTCTTT. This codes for CASSSRGEAFF.

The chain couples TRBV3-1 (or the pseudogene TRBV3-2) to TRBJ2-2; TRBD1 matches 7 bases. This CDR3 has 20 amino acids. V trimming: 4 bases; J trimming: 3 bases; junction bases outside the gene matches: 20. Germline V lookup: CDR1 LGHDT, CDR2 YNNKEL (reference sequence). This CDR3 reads CASSPPDNHRGLGYTGELFF. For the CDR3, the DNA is TGTGCCAGCAGCCCCCCGGATAATCACAGGGGTCTGGGGTACACCGGGGAGCTGTTTTTT.

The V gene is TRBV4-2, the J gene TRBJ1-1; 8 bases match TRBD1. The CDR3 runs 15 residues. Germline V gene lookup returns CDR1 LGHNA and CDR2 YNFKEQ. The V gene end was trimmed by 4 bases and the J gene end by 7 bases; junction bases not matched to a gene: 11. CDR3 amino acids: CASSLSDGTGSEAFF. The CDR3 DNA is TGTGCCAGCAGCCTAAGCGACGGGACAGGAAGTGAAGCTTTCTTT.

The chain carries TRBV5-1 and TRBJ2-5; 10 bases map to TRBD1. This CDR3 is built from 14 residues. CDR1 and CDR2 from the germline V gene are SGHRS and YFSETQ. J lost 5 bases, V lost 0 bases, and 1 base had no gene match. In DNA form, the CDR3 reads TGCGCCAGCAGCTTGGGGGGACAGGGGGAGACCCAGTACTTC. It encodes CASSLGGQGETQYF. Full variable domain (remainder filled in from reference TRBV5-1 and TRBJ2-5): KAGVTQTPRYLIKTRGQQVTLSCSPISGHRSVSWYQQTPGQGLQFLFEYFSETQRNKGNFPGRFSGRQFSNSRSEMNVSTLELGDSALYLCASSLGGQGETQYFGPGTRLLVL.

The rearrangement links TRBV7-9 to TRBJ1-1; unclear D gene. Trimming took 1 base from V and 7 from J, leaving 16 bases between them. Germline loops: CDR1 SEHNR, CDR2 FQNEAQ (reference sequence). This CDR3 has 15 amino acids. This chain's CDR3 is CASSLGYREHDEAFF. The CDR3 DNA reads TGTGCCAGCAGCTTAGGCTACAGAGAACATGATGAAGCTTTCTTT.

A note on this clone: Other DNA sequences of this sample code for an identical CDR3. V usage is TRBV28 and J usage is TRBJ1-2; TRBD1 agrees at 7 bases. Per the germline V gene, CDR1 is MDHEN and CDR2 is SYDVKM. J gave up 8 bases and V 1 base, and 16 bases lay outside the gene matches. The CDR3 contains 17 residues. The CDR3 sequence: CASSLFGQGVSSRGYTF. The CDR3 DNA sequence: TGTGCCAGCAGTTTATTCGGGCAGGGGGTCTCGTCGCGAGGCTACACCTTC.

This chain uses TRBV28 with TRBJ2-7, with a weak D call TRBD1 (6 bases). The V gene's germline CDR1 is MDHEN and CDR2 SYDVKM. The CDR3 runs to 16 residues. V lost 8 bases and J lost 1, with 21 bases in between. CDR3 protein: CASAGRGAERSYEQYF. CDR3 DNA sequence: TGTGCCAGCGCGGGCAGGGGCGCGGAAAGGTCCTACGAGCAGTACTTC.

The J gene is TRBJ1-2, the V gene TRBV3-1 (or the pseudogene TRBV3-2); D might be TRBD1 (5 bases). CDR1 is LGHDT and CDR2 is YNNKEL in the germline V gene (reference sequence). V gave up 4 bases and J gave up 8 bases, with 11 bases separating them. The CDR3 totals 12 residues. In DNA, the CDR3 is TGTGCCAGCAGCCCAGGGCTTAGGGGCTACACCTTC. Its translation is CASSPGLRGYTF.

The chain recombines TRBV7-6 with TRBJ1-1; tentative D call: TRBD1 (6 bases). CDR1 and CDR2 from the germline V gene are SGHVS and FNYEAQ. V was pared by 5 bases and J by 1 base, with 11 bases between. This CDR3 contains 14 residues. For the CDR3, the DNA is TGTGCCAGCAGCCTCCAGGGGCAGAACACTGAAGCTTTCTTT. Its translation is CASSLQGQNTEAFF.

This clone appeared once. This CDR3 is CASSFLFSTDRYEETQYF. CDR3 coding DNA: TGTGCCAGCAGTTTTCTATTCTCAACGGACAGGTACGAAGAGACCCAGTACTTC. The chain uses TRBV28 and TRBJ2-5, with 7 bases fitting TRBD1. The CDR3 loop spans 18 amino acids. The ends lost 3 bases at V and 3 bases at J; junction bases unmatched: 16. The germline CDR1 and CDR2 sequences are MDHEN and SYDVKM.

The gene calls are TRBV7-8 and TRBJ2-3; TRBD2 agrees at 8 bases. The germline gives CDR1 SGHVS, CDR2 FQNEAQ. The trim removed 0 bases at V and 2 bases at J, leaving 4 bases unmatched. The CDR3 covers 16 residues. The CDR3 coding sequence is TGTGCCAGCAGCTTAGCTAGCGGGGCGACCACAGATACGCAGTATTTT. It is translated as CASSLASGATTDTQYF.

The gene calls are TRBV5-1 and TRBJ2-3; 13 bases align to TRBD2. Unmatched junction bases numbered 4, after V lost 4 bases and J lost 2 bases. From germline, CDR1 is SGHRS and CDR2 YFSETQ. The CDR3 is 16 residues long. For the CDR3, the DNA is TGCGCCAGCAGCCCGGGACTAGCGGGGCTCACAGATACGCAGTATTTT. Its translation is CASSPGLAGLTDTQYF.

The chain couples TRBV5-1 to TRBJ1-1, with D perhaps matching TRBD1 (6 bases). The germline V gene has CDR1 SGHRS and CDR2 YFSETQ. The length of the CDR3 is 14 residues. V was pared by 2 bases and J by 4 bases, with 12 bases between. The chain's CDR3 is CASSLNLGGTEAFF. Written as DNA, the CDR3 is TGCGCCAGCAGCTTAAACCTAGGGGGCACTGAAGCTTTCTTT. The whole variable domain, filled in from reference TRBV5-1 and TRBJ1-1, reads KAGVTQTPRYLIKTRGQQVTLSCSPISGHRSVSWYQQTPGQGLQFLFEYFSETQRNKGNFPGRFSGRQFSNSRSEMNVSTLELGDSALYLCASSLNLGGTEAFFGQGTRLTVV.